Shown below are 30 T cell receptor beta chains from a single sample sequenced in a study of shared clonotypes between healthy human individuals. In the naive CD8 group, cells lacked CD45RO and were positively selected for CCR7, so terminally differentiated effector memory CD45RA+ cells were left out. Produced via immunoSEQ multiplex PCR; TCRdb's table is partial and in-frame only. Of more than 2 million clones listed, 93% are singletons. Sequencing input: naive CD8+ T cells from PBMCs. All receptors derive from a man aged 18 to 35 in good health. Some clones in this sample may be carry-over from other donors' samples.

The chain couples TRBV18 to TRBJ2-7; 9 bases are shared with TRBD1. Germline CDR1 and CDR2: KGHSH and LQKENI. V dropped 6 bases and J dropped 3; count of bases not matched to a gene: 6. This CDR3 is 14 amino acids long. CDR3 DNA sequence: TGTGCCAGCTCGGACGAGGACAGGGGCTACGAGCAGTACTTC. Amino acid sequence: CASSDEDRGYEQYF.

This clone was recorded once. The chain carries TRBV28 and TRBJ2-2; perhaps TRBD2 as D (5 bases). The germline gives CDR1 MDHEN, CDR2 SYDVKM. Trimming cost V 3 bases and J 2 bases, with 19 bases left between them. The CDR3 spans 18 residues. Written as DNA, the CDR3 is TGTGCCAGCAGTTTTTTTGTGGGAGTGGACGGAAACACCGGGGAGCTGTTTTTT. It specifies CASSFFVGVDGNTGELFF.

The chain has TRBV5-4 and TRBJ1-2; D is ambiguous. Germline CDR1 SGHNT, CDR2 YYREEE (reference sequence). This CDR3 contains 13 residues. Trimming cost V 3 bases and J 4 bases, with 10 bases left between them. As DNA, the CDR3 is TGTGCCAGCAGCTGGCGTGGGTCCTATGGCTACACCTTC. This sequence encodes CASSWRGSYGYTF.

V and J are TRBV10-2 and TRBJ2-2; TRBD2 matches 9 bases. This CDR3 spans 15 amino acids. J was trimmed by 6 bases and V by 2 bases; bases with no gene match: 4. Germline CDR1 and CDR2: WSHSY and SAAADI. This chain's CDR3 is CASSEQREVPGELFF. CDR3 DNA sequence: TGCGCCAGCAGTGAGCAGCGGGAGGTGCCCGGGGAGCTGTTTTTT.

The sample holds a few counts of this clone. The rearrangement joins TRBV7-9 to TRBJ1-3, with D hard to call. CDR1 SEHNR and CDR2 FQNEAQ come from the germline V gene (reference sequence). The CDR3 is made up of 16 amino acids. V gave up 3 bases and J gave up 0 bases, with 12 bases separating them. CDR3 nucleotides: TGTGCCAGCAGCTTCAGAGACACTCACTCTGGAAACACCATATATTTT. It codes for CASSFRDTHSGNTIYF. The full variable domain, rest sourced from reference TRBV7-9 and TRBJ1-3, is DTGVSQNPRHKITKRGQNVTFRCDPISEHNRLYWYRQTLGQGPEFLTYFQNEAQLEKSRLLSDRFSAERPKGSFSTLEIQRTEQGDSAMYLCASSFRDTHSGNTIYFGEGSWLTVV.

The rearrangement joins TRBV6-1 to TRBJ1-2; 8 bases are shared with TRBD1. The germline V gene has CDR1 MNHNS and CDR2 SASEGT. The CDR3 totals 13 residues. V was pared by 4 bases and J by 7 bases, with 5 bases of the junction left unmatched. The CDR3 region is CASSGTGFAGYTF. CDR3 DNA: TGTGCCAGCAGTGGGACAGGGTTCGCTGGCTACACCTTC.

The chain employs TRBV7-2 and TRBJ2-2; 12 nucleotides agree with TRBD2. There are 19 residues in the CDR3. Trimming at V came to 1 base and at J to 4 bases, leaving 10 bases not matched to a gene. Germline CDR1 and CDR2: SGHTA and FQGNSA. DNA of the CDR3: TGTGCCAGCAGCTTAGAATCTAGCGGGAGGGCCACTAGCACCGGGGAGCTGTTTTTT. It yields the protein CASSLESSGRATSTGELFF.

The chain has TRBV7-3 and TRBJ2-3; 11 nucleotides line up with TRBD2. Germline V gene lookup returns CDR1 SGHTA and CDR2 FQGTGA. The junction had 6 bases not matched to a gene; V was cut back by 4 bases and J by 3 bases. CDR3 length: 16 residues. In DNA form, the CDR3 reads TGTGCCAGCAGCTCGATAGCGGGAGGGGTTACAGATACGCAGTATTTT. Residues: CASSSIAGGVTDTQYF.

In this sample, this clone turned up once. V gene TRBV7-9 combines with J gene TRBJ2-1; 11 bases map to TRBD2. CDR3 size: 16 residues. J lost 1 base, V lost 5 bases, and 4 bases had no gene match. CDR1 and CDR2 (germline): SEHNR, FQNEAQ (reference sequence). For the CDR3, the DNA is TGTGCCAGCAGCCCGACTAGCGGGAAGTCCTACAATGAGCAGTTCTTC. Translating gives CASSPTSGKSYNEQFF.

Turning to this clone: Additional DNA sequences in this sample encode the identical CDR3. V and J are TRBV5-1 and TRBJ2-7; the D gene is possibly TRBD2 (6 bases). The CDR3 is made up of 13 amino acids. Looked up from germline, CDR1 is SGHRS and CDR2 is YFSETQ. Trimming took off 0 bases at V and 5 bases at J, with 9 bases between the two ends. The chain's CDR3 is CASSLAPGDEQYF. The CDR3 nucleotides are TGCGCCAGCAGCTTGGCTCCGGGGGACGAGCAGTACTTC.

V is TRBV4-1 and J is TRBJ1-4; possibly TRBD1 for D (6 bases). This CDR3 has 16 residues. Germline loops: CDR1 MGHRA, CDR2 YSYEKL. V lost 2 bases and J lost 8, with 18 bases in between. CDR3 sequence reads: CASSQNTGTPWEKLFF. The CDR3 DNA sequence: TGCGCCAGCAGCCAAAACACCGGGACACCGTGGGAAAAACTGTTTTTT.

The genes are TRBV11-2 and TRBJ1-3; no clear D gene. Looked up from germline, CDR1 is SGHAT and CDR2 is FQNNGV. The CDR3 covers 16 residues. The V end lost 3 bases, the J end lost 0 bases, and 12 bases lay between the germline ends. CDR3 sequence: CASSFKLGFSGNTIYF. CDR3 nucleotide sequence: TGTGCCAGCAGCTTTAAGCTGGGGTTCTCTGGAAACACCATATATTTT.

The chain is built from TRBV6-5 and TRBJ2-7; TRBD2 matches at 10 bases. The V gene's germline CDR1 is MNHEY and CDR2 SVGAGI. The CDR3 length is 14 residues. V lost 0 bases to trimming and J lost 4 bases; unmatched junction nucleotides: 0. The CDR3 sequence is CASSYSSGRYEQYF. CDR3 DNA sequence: TGTGCCAGCAGTTACTCTAGCGGGAGGTACGAGCAGTACTTC.

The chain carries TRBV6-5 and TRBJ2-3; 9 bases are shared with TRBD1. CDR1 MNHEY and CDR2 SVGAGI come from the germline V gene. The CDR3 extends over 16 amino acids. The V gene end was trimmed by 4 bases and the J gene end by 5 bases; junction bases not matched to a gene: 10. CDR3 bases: TGTGCCAGCAGTTCCCTTAGACAGGGGGAGGAAGATACGCAGTATTTT. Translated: CASSSLRQGEEDTQYF.

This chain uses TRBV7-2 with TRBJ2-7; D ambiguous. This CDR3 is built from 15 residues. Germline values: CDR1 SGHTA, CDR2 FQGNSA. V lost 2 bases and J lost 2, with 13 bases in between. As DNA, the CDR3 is TGTGCCAGCAGCTTAACAAACAGTCACACCTACGAGCAGTACTTC. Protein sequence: CASSLTNSHTYEQYF.

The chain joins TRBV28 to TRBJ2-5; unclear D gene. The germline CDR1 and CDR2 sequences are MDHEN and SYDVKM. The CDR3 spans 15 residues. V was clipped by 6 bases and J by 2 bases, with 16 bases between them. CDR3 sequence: CASSPSRAFQETQYF. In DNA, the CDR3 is TGTGCCAGCAGCCCCTCCCGGGCCTTTCAAGAGACCCAGTACTTC.

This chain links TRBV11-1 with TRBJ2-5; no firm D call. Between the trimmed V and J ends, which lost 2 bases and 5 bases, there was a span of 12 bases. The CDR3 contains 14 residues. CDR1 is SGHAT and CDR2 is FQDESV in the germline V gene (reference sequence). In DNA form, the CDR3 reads TGTGCCAGCAGCTTATTAAAGAAGCTTGAGACCCAGTACTTC. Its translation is CASSLLKKLETQYF.

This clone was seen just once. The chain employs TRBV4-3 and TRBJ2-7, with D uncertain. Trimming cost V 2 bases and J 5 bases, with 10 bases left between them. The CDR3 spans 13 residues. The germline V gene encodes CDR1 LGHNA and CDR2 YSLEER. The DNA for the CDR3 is TGCGCCAGCAGCCAATTTGACGGGCACGAGCAGTACTTC. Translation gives CASSQFDGHEQYF.

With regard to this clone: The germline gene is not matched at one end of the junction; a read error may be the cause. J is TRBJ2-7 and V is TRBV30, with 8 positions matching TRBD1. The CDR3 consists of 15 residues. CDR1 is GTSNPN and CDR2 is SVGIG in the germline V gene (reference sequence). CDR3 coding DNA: TGTGCCTGGAGACACCCTCACGCCAAGGACAGGGTCAGGGCTTTC. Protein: CAWRHPHAKDRVRAF.

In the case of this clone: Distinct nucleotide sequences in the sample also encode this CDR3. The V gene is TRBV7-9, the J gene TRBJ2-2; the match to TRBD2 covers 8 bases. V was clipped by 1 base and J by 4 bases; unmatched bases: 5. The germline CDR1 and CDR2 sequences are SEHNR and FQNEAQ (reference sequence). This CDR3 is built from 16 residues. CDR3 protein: CASSLGLAGLTGELFF. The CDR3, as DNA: TGTGCCAGCAGCTTAGGGCTAGCGGGTCTCACCGGGGAGCTGTTTTTT.

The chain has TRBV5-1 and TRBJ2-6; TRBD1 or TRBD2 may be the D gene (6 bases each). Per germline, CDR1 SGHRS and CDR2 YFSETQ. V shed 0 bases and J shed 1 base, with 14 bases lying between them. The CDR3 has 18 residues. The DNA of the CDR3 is TGCGCCAGCAGCTTGGCCGGGGGCCCCTCTTCTGGGGCCAACGTCCTGACTTTC. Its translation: CASSLAGGPSSGANVLTF.

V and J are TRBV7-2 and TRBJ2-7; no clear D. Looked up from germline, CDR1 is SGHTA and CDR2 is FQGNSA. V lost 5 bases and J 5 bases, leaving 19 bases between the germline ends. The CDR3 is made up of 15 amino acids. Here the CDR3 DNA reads TGTGCCAGCAGCCCTCAAAGAACGGCCTGGAACGAGCAGTACTTC. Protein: CASSPQRTAWNEQYF. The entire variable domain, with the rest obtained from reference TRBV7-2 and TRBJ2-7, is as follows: GAGVSQSPSNKVTEKGKDVELRCDPISGHTALYWYRQSLGQGLEFLIYFQGNSAPDKSGLPSDRFSAERTGGSVSTLTIQRTQQEDSAVYLCASSPQRTAWNEQYFGPGTRLTVT.

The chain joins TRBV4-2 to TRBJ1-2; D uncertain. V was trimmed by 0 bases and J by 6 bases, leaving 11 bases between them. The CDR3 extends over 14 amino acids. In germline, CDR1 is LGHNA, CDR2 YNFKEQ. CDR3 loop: CASSQEPGRNGYTF. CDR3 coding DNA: TGTGCCAGCAGCCAAGAGCCGGGGAGAAATGGCTACACCTTC.

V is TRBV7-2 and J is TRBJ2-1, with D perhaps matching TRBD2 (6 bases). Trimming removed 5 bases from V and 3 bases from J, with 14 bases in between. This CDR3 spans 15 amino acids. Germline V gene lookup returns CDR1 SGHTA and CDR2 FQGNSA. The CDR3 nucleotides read TGTGCCAGCAGCCCCTGGGAGCGGGTCTACAATGAGCAGTTCTTC. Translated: CASSPWERVYNEQFF.

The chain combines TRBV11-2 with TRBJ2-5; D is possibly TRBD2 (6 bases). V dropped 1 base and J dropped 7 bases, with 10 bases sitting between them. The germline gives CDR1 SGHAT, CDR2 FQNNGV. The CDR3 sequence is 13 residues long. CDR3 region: CASSLAAGRTQYF. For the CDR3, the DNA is TGTGCCAGCAGCTTAGCGGCGGGGCGGACCCAGTACTTC.

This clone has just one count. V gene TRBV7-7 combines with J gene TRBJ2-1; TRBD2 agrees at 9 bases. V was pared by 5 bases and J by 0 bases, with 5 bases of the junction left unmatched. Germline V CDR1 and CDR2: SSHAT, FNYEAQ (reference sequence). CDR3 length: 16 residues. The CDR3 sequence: CASSATSGSSYNEQFF. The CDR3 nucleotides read TGTGCCAGCAGCGCGACTAGCGGAAGCTCCTACAATGAGCAGTTCTTC.

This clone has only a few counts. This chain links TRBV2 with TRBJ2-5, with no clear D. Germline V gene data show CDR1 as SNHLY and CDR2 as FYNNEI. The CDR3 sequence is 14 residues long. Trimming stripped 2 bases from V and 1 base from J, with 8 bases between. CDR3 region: CASSETESQETQYF. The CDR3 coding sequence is TGTGCCAGCAGTGAAACAGAGTCCCAAGAGACCCAGTACTTC.

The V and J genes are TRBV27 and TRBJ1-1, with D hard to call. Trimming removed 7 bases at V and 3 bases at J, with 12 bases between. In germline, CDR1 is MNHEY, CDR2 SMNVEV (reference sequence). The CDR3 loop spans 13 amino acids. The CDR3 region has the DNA TGTGCCAGCACCCAGCGCGGGGACACTGAAGCTTTCTTT. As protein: CASTQRGDTEAFF.

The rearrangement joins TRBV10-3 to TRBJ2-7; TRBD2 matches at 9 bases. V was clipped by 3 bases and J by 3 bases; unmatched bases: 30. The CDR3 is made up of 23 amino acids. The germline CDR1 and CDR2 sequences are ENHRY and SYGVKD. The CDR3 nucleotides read TGTGCCATCAGTGACGATTCAGACCAGCCAGCTAGCGGGACTCTACGGTTGCGCTACGAGCAGTACTTC. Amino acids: CAISDDSDQPASGTLRLRYEQYF.

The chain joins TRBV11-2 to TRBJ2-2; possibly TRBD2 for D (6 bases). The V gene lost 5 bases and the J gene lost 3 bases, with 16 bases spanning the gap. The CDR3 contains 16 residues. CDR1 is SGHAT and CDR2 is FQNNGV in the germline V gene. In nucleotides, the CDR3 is TGTGCCAGCAGCAACGCGGAGGGGACCTACACCGGGGAGCTGTTTTTT. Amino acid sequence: CASSNAEGTYTGELFF. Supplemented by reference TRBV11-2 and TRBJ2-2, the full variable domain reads EAGVAQSPRYKIIEKRQSVAFWCNPISGHATLYWYQQILGQGPKLLIQFQNNGVVDDSQLPKDRFSAERLKGVDSTLKIQPAKLEDSAVYLCASSNAEGTYTGELFFGEGSRLTVL.